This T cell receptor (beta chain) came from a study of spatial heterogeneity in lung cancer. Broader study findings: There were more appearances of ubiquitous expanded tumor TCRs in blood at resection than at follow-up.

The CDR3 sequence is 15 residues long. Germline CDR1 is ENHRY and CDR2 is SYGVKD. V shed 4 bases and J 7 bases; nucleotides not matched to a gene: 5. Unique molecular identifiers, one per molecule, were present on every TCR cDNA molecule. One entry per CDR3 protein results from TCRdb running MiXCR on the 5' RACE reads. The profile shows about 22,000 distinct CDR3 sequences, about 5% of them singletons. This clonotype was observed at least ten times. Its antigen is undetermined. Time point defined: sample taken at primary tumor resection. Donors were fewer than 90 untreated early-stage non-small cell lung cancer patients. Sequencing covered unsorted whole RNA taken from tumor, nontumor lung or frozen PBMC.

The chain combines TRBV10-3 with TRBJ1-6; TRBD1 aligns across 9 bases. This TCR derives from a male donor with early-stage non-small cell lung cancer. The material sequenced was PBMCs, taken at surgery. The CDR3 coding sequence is TGTGCCATCAGTGGGGGGACAGGGCAAAATTCACCCCTCCACTTT. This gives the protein CAISGGTGQNSPLHF.